A single sample gave rise to the 3 T cell receptor beta chains below, sequenced in a study of T-cell memory formation after mild COVID-19 (dated by TCRdb to the early 2020s). To prepare the library, 5' RACE was applied. Sequencing was carried out with an Illumina NovaSeq 6000. TCRdb reprocessing: public reads trimmed at Q25 with fastp, clones called with MiXCR, in-frame beta chains kept. Each CDR3 protein appears once, grouped with its most common genes and DNA. The sample table holds about 400,000 distinct CDR3 sequences, of which 20% to 30% were seen once. Around 8.7% of the sample belongs to the ten largest clones. The sequencing sample was made of PBMCs or a T cell subset sorted from them (not recorded which). These receptors originate from an adult woman who had mild COVID-19 (a few samples of this study predate the infection). The sample titles of this study are shuffled in the database, so cell type and time point are left out; the donor was told from shared clones.

This clonotype was found a few times. The V call is TRBV20-1, the J call TRBJ2-1; D is possibly TRBD2 (6 bases). Germline loops: CDR1 DFQATT, CDR2 SNEGSKA (reference sequence). The CDR3 covers 13 residues. V gave up 3 bases and J gave up 7 bases, with 13 bases separating them. The CDR3 region is CSARRDGRNEQFF. CDR3 nucleotides: TGCAGTGCTAGGCGGGACGGGCGGAATGAGCAGTTCTTC.

The chain couples TRBV7-9 to TRBJ2-2; 9 bases align to TRBD1. CDR3 size: 16 residues. Germline trimming cut 5 bases from V and 7 bases from J; bases unmatched to any gene: 11. Germline-derived CDR1 and CDR2 are SEHNR and FQNEAQ (reference sequence). The CDR3 sequence is CASSELTGGSIGELFF. CDR3 nucleotides: TGTGCCAGCAGCGAGCTAACAGGGGGCTCGATCGGGGAGCTGTTTTTT.

The V call is TRBV6-2 or TRBV6-3, the J call TRBJ1-5, with D possibly matching TRBD1 (5 bases). The CDR3 covers 16 residues. V lost 6 bases and J lost 2, with 17 bases in between. Germline V gene data show CDR1 as MNHEY and CDR2 as SVGEGT. In nucleotides, the CDR3 is TGTGCCAGCAGACCATTCAGGGTCAAGGGCAATCAGCCCCAGCATTTT. It encodes CASRPFRVKGNQPQHF.